This T cell receptor beta chain was identified during a study of shared clonotypes between healthy human individuals. The CDR3 covers 14 residues. Germline V gives CDR1 MDHEN, CDR2 SYDVKM. The germline V and J ends were trimmed by 8 bases and 0 bases, with 11 bases remaining between them. The assay used deep level. Unsorted PBMC replicate PCRs used 300 ng DNA, tens of thousands of T cell genomes. Sequencing used immunoSEQ multiplex PCR; TCRdb keeps in-frame clones, though not all of them. Of some 500,000 clones in the sample, 70% to 80% were seen once. Sequences were obtained from PBMCs. The chain employs TRBV28 and TRBJ2-1; D gene ambiguous. This sequence was found in a woman aged 35 to 49 in good health. Some clones in this sample may be carry-over from other donors' samples. CDR3 bases: TGTGCCAGCCTGGCGGCTAGCTCCTACAATGAGCAGTTCTTC. It yields the protein CASLAASSYNEQFF.